This is a list of T cell receptor beta chains from one sample in a study of cytomegalovirus exposure and HLA in healthy donors. Profiling relied on immunoSEQ multiplex PCR, and the TCRdb table lists in-frame clones only, not all of them. Its listing shows some 110,000 clones. Sequenced input: PBMCs. The source of these receptors is a man aged 35-49 years in good health and CMV-seronegative. CDR3s include the opening cysteine and the closing phenylalanine or tryptophan. D genes are given only for firm matches.

j_gene | d_gene | v_gene | CDR3aa | CDR3nt
TRBJ2-7 | - | TRBV30 | CAWSGEYEQYF | TGTGCCTGGAGTGGCGAATACGAGCAGTACTTC
TRBJ2-2 | - | TRBV5-1 | CASSWGAVTGELFF | TGCGCCAGCAGCTGGGGCGCGGTCACCGGGGAGCTGTTTTTT
TRBJ2-1 | - | TRBV6-6 | CASRRIAARYNEQFF | TGTGCCAGCAGGAGAATAGCGGCTAGGTACAATGAGCAGTTCTTC
TRBJ1-1 | - | TRBV5-4 | CASSLAVTEAFF | TGTGCCAGCAGCTTGGCGGTCACTGAAGCTTTCTTT
TRBJ1-2 | TRBD1 | TRBV7-2 | CASSLMTGASNYGYTF | TGTGCCAGCAGCTTGATGACAGGGGCCTCTAACTATGGCTACACCTTC
TRBJ2-1 | TRBD2 | TRBV7-9 | CASSIGLAGYNEQFF | TGTGCCAGCAGCATCGGACTAGCGGGATACAATGAGCAGTTCTTC
TRBJ1-2 | TRBD1 | TRBV11-2 | CASSSPAGQMANYGYTF | TGTGCCAGCAGCTCACCGGCGGGACAGATGGCTAACTATGGCTACACCTTC
TRBJ2-5 | - | TRBV6-1 | CASREEGTWETQYF | TGTGCCAGCAGGGAGGAAGGGACATGGGAGACCCAGTACTTC
TRBJ2-5 | TRBD2 | TRBV7-6 | CASSLVSSGILQETQYF | TGTGCCAGCAGCTTAGTGTCTAGCGGGATCCTACAAGAGACCCAGTACTTC
TRBJ2-1 | - | TRBV20-1 | CSAPGGGSKFF | TGCAGTGCTCCAGGTGGGGGGAGTAAGTTCTTC
TRBJ2-2 | - | TRBV7-8 | CASSLLAGELFF | TGTGCCAGCAGCTTATTAGCCGGGGAGCTGTTTTTT
TRBJ2-2 | - | TRBV4-2 | CASSQDPWSGELFF | TGTGCCAGCAGCCAAGACCCATGGAGCGGGGAGCTGTTTTTT
TRBJ2-7 | - | TRBV7-2 | CASSLGRGTYEQYF | TGTGCCAGCAGCTTAGGGAGGGGCACCTACGAGCAGTACTTC
TRBJ2-1 | - | TRBV9 | CASSEEFNEQFF | TGTGCCAGCAGCGAGGAGTTCAATGAGCAGTTCTTC
TRBJ2-6 | TRBD1 | TRBV5-6 | CASSLFSGTGGPGANVLTF | TGTGCCAGCAGCTTGTTTTCCGGGACAGGGGGCCCTGGGGCCAACGTCCTGACTTTC
TRBJ2-2 | TRBD1 | TRBV25-1 | CASTTNRTGEIKTGELFF | TGTGCCAGCACCACGAACCGGACAGGGGAGATTAAGACCGGGGAGCTGTTTTTT
TRBJ2-6 | - | TRBV21-1 | CASSLLGTGAKWANVLTF | TGTGCCAGCAGTCTCTTAGGGACAGGGGCAAAGTGGGCCAACGTCCTGACTTTC
TRBJ2-3 | TRBD2 | TRBV5-1 | CASSLPGLAETYTDTQYF | TGCGCCAGCAGCTTACCCGGACTAGCGGAGACGTACACAGATACGCAGTATTTT
TRBJ1-1 | - | TRBV6-5 | CASIRRGVAEAFF | TGTGCCAGCATTCGACGGGGGGTCGCTGAAGCTTTCTTT
TRBJ2-6 | - | TRBV7-8 | CASSLFATLYSGANVLTF | TGTGCCAGCAGCTTATTTGCAACCCTCTACTCTGGGGCCAACGTCCTGACTTTC
TRBJ2-2 | TRBD1 | TRBV29-1 | CAGGQGRTGELFF | TGCGCCGGGGGACAGGGGAGGACCGGGGAGCTGTTTTTT
TRBJ2-7 | - | TRBV28 | CASTTRRRTEIYEQYF | TGTGCCAGCACCACACGGAGGAGAACCGAAATCTACGAGCAGTACTTC
TRBJ1-2 | - | TRBV4-1 | CASSQVVRDSHNYGYTF | TGCGCCAGCAGCCAAGTAGTAAGGGACTCTCATAACTATGGCTACACCTTC
TRBJ2-3 | - | TRBV10-3 | CAISEWGGTDTQYF | TGTGCCATCAGTGAGTGGGGGGGCACAGATACGCAGTATTTT
TRBJ1-1 | - | TRBV2 | CASSERGGNTEAFF | TGTGCCAGCAGTGAAAGGGGAGGGAACACTGAAGCTTTCTTT
TRBJ1-5 | - | TRBV28 | CASSRRRTDRISNQPQHF | TGTGCCAGCAGTCGCAGGCGAACCGACCGAATTAGCAATCAGCCCCAGCATTTT
TRBJ2-1 | TRBD2 | TRBV15 | CATSRDLGGISYNEQFF | TGTGCCACCAGCAGAGATCTGGGGGGGATCTCCTACAATGAGCAGTTCTTC
TRBJ1-1 | - | TRBV7-2 | CASSLSRTEAFF | TGTGCCAGCAGCCTGAGCAGGACTGAAGCTTTCTTT
TRBJ1-1 | TRBD1 | TRBV5-1 | CASSLAGTGEAFF | TGCGCCAGCAGCTTGGCCGGGACAGGAGAAGCTTTCTTT
TRBJ2-1 | - | TRBV6-4 | CASSETGKYNEQFF | TGTGCCAGCAGTGAGACAGGAAAGTACAATGAGCAGTTCTTC
TRBJ2-7 | TRBD2 | TRBV7-9 | CASSPYGGRHYEQYF | TGTGCCAGCAGCCCCTATGGCGGGAGACACTACGAGCAGTACTTC
TRBJ2-1 | - | TRBV19 | CASSVGGVGNEQFF | TGTGCCAGTAGTGTGGGGGGAGTGGGCAATGAGCAGTTCTTC
TRBJ2-7 | - | TRBV6-5 | CASRSTYEQYF | TGTGCCAGCCGGAGCACCTACGAGCAGTACTTC
TRBJ1-1 | - | TRBV2 | CASSESENTEAFF | TGTGCCAGCAGTGAGTCAGAGAACACTGAAGCTTTCTTT
TRBJ2-7 | TRBD2 | TRBV15 | CATQTSGGPYEQYF | TGTGCCACGCAGACTAGCGGAGGGCCCTACGAGCAGTACTTC
TRBJ2-7 | TRBD2 | TRBV2 | CASTAGLVVYEQYF | TGTGCCAGCACGGCCGGACTAGTCGTTTACGAGCAGTACTTC
TRBJ2-5 | - | TRBV11-3 | CASSLLSGFYQETQYF | TGTGCCAGCAGCTTACTATCGGGGTTTTACCAAGAGACCCAGTACTTC
TRBJ2-7 | TRBD2 | TRBV2 | CASSDPTGTSGMYEQYF | TGTGCCAGCAGTGACCCCACCGGGACTAGCGGGATGTACGAGCAGTACTTC
TRBJ1-4 | - | TRBV6-1 | CASGGGIANEKLFF | TGTGCCAGCGGGGGGGGGATCGCTAATGAAAAACTGTTTTTT
TRBJ2-7 | TRBD2 | TRBV6-5 | CASSTTSGSSYEQYF | TGTGCCAGCAGCACGACTAGCGGGTCTTCCTACGAGCAGTACTTC
TRBJ1-1 | - | TRBV5-5 | CASSPPGQIEAFF | TGTGCCAGCAGCCCCCCCGGACAGATTGAAGCTTTCTTT
TRBJ2-3 | TRBD2 | TRBV7-8 | CASSIETVLTSGSTDTQYF | TGTGCCAGCAGCATAGAGACAGTTCTCACTAGCGGTAGCACAGATACGCAGTATTTT
TRBJ1-5 | - | TRBV5-1 | CASSLEAGKGQPQHF | TGCGCCAGCAGCTTGGAGGCAGGGAAAGGGCAGCCCCAGCATTTT
TRBJ2-2 | - | TRBV13 | CASSPRTGLELFF | TGTGCCAGCAGCCCTCGCACAGGGTTGGAGCTGTTTTTT
TRBJ2-3 | TRBD2 | TRBV6-1 | CASSQGGGLTDTQYF | TGTGCCAGCAGCCAGGGCGGGGGACTCACAGATACGCAGTATTTT
TRBJ1-1 | - | TRBV5-1 | CASREQGSGAEAFF | TGCGCCAGCAGGGAACAGGGTTCAGGGGCTGAAGCTTTCTTT
TRBJ1-2 | - | TRBV28 | CASSSGPLSYGYTF | TGTGCCAGCAGTTCAGGGCCTCTTTCCTATGGCTACACCTTC
TRBJ2-7 | TRBD1 | TRBV30 | CAWRDSSSYEQYF | TGTGCCTGGCGGGACAGTAGCTCCTACGAGCAGTACTTC
TRBJ2-4 | TRBD2 | TRBV5-1 | CASSLEAGGGLDIQYF | TGCGCCAGCAGCTTGGAGGCGGGAGGGGGTCTGGACATTCAGTACTTC
TRBJ2-5 | - | TRBV7-9 | CASSPPPTNKETQYF | TGTGCCAGCAGCCCGCCGCCGACTAACAAAGAGACCCAGTACTTC
TRBJ1-5 | - | TRBV28 | CASSQGLSQHF | TGTGCCAGCAGCCAGGGGCTCTCCCAGCATTTT